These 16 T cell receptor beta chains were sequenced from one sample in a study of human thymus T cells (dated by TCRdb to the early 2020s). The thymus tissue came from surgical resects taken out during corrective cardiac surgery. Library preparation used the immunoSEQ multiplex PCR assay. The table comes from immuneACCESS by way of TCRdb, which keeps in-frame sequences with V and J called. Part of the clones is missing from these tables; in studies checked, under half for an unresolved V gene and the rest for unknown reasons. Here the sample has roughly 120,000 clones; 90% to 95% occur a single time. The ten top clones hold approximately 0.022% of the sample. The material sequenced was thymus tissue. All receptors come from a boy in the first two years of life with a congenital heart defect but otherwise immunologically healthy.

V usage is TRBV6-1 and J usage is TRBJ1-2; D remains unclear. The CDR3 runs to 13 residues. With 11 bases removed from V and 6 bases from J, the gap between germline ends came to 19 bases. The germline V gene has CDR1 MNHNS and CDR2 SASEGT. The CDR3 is CAASQERADGYTF. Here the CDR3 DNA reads TGTGCCGCCTCTCAGGAGAGGGCCGATGGCTACACCTTC.

CDR3 nucleotides: TGTGCCAGCAGCCAAGATCAGCAACAGGGGGGCTATGGCTACACCTTC. It yields the protein CASSQDQQQGGYGYTF. This chain links TRBV4-2 with TRBJ1-2; 8 bases map to TRBD1. This CDR3 is built from 16 residues. Per germline, CDR1 LGHNA and CDR2 YNFKEQ. V lost 0 bases to trimming and J lost 4 bases; unmatched junction nucleotides: 7.

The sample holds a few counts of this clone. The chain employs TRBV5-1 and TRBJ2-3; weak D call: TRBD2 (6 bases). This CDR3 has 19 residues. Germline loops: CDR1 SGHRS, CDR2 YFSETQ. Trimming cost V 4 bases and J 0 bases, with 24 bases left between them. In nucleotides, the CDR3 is TGCGCCAGCAGCCCGAACCAAATAGTACTAGCCTCGAGCACAGATACGCAGTATTTT. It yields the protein CASSPNQIVLASSTDTQYF.

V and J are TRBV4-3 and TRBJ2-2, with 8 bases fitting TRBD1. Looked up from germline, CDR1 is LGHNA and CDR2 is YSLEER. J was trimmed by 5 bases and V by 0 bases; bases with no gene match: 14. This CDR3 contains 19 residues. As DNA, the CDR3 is TGCGCCAGCAGCCAAGAGGCACAGGCGCCGAGGACAGGGACCGGGGAGCTGTTTTTT. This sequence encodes CASSQEAQAPRTGTGELFF.

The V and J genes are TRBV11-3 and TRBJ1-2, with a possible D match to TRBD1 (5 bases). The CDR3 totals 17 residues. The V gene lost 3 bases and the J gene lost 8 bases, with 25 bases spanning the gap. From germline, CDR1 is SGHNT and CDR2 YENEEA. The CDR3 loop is CASSFRPPGTFTGGYTF. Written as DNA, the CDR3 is TGTGCCAGCAGCTTCCGCCCTCCCGGGACCTTTACGGGGGGCTACACCTTC.

The CDR3 DNA reads as TGTGCCAGCAGTTATGACCCCCGTCAAGGGCCCTACGAGCAGTACTTC. Residues: CASSYDPRQGPYEQYF. The chain couples TRBV6-6 to TRBJ2-7; unclear D gene. The CDR3 runs 16 residues. Germline V gene sequence: CDR1 MNHNY, CDR2 SVGAGI (reference sequence). V lost 3 bases to trimming and J lost 2 bases, with 17 bases between them.

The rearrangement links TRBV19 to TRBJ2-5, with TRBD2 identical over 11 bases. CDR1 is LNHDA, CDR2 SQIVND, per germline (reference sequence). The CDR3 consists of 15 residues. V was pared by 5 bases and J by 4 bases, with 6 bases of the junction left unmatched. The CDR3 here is CASSRRLAGRETQYF. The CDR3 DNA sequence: TGTGCCAGTAGTCGCCGACTAGCGGGGAGAGAGACCCAGTACTTC. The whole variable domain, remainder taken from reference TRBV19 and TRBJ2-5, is DGGITQSPKYLFRKEGQNVTLSCEQNLNHDAMYWYRQDPGQGLRLIYYSQIVNDFQKGDIAEGYSVSREKKESFPLTVTSAQKNPTAFYLCASSRRLAGRETQYFGPGTRLLVL.

DNA of the CDR3: TGTGCCAGCAGTCCCAAAACAGGGTTGGGTGAAGCTTTCTTT. It yields the protein CASSPKTGLGEAFF. The V call is TRBV28, the J call TRBJ1-1, with D possibly being TRBD1 (6 bases). Germline V CDR1 and CDR2: MDHEN, SYDVKM. The CDR3 extends over 14 amino acids. V lost 5 bases to trimming and J lost 7 bases, with 17 bases between them.

In DNA form, the CDR3 reads TGCAGCGTTAAGAAGGCCTCGGGGGGACGGCGGAGCATTCAGTACTTC. It translates to CSVKKASGGRRSIQYF. The gene calls are TRBV29-1 and TRBJ2-4; 7 positions match TRBD2. The CDR3 sequence is 16 residues long. V lost 5 bases to trimming and J lost 9 bases; unmatched junction nucleotides: 19. Germline CDR1 and CDR2: SQVTM and ANQGSEA.

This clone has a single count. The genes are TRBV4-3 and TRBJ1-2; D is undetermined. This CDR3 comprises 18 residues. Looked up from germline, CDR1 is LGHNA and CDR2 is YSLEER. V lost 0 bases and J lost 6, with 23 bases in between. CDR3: CASSQDRGNPLPPNGYTF. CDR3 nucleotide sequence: TGCGCCAGCAGCCAAGATCGGGGAAACCCCTTGCCCCCTAATGGCTACACCTTC.

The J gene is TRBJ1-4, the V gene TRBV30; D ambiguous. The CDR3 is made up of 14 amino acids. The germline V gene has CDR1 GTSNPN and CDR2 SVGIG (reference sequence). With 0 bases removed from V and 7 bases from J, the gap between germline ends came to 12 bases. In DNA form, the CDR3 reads TGTGCCTGGAGTGTAAAGCGGTACCGTGAAAAACTGTTTTTT. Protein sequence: CAWSVKRYREKLFF.

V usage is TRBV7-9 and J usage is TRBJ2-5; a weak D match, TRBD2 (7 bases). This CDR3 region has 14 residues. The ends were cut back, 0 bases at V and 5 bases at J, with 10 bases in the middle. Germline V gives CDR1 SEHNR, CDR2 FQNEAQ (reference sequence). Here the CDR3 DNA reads TGTGCCAGCAGCTTAGCGGGGGGGCTGGAGACCCAGTACTTC. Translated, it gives CASSLAGGLETQYF.

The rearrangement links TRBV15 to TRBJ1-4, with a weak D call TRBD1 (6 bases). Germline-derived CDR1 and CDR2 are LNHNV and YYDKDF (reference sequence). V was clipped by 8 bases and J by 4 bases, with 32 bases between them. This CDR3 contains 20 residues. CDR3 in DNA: TGTGCCACCGCCCACCCTACAGGGCGGGAGGTCTTTAACTGTAATGAAAAACTGTTTTTT. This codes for CATAHPTGREVFNCNEKLFF.

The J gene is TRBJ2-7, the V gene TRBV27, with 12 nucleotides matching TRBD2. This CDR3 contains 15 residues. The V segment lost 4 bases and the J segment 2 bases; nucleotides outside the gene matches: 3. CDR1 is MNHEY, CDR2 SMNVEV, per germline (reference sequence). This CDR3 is CASSSGLAGTYEQYF. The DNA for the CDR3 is TGTGCCAGCAGTTCGGGACTAGCGGGTACCTACGAGCAGTACTTC.

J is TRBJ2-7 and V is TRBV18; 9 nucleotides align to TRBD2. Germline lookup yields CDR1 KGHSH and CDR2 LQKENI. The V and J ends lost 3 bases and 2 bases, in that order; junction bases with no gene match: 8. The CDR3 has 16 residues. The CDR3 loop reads CASSPPLAGTPYEQYF. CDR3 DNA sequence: TGTGCCAGCTCACCCCCCCTAGCGGGGACTCCCTACGAGCAGTACTTC.

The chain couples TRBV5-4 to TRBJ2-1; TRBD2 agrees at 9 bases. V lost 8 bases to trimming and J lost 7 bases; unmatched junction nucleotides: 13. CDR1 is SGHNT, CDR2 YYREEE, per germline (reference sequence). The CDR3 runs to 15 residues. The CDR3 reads CASNSGTSLGNEQFF. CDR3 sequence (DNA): TGTGCCAGTAACTCCGGGACTAGCCTTGGGAATGAGCAGTTCTTC. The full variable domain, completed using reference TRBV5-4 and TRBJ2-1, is ETGVTQSPTHLIKTRGQQVTLRCSSQSGHNTVSWYQQALGQGPQFIFQYYREEENGRGNFPPRFSGLQFPNYSSELNVNALELDDSALYLCASNSGTSLGNEQFFGPGTRLTVL.